These 2 T cell receptor beta chains came from one sample sequenced in a study of technical replicates of blood from several donors. The protocol was immunoSEQ multiplex PCR, while the TCRdb copy is restricted to in-frame clones and leaves out a portion. Here the sample spans about 79,000 clones, 75% to 95% being singletons. The sample was T cells isolated from PBMCs. The receptors were sampled from a human donor in good health. Some clones in this sample may be carry-over from other donors' samples.

The CDR3 sequence: CASSPRPSGSLYEQYF. CDR3 DNA: TGCGCCAGCAGCCCCAGACCCAGCGGGAGTCTCTACGAGCAGTACTTC. The chain recombines TRBV5-1 with TRBJ2-7, with TRBD2 matching over 8 bases. J lost 3 bases, V lost 4 bases, and 12 bases had no gene match. The CDR3 runs 16 residues. The V gene's germline CDR1 is SGHRS and CDR2 YFSETQ.

The J gene is TRBJ2-1, the V gene TRBV15; 12 bases are a match to TRBD1. Germline V CDR1 and CDR2: LNHNV, YYDKDF (reference sequence). The CDR3 spans 15 residues. The J segment lost 8 bases and the V segment lost 1 base, leaving 3 bases of the junction unmatched. This chain's CDR3 is CATSRAGTGGHEQFF. The DNA of the CDR3 is TGTGCCACCAGCAGAGCCGGGACAGGGGGCCATGAGCAGTTCTTC.